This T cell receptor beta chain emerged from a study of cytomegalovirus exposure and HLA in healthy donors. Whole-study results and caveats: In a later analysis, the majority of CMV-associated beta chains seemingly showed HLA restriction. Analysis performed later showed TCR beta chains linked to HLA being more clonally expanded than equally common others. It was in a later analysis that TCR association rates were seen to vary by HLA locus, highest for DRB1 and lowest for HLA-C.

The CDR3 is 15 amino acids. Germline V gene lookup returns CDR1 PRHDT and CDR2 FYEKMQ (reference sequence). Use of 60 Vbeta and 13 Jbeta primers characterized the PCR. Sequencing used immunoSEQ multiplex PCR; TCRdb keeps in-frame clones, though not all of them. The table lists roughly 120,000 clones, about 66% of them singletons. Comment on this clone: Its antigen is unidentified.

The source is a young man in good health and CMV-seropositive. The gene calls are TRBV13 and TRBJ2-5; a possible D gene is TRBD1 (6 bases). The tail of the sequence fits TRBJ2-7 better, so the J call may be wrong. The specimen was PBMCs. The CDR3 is CASSLGRQASYEQYF. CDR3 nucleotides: TGTGCCAGCAGCTTAGGACGACAGGCATCCTACGAGCAGTACTTC.